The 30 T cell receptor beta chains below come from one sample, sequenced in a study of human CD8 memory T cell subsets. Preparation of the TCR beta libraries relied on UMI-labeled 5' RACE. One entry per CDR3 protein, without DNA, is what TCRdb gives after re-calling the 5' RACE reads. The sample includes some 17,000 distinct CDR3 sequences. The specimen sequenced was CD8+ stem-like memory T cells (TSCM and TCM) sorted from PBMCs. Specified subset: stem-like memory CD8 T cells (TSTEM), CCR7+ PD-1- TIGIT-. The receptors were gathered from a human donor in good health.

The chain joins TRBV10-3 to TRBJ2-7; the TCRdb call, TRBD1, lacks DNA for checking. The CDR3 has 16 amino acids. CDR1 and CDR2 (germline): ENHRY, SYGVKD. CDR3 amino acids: CAISELPGQEEYEQYF.

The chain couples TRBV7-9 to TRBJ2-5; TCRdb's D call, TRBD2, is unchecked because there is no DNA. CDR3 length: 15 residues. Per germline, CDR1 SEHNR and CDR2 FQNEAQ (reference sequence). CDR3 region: CASSQGLAGLETQYF.

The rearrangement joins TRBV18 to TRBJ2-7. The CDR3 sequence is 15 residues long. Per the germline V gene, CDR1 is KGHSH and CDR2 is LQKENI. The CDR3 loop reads CASSIFGGISYEQYF.

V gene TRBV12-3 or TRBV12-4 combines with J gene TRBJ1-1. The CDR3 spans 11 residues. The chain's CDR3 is CASGPSTEAFF.

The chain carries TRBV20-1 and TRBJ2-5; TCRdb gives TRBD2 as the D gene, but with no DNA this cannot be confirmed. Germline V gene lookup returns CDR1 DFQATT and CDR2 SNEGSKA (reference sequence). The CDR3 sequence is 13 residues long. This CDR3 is CSARGWREETQYF.

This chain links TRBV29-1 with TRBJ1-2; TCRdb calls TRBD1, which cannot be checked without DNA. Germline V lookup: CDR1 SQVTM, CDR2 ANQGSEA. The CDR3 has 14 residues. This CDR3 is CSVYDRTSDYGYTF.

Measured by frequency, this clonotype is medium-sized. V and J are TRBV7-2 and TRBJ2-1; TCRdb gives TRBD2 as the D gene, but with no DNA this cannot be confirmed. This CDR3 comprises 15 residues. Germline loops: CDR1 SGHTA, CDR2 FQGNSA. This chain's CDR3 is CASTPRADAYNEQFF.

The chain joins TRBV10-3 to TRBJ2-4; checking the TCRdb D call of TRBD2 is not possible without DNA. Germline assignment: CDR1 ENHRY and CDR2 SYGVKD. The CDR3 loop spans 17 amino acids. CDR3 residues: CAISESAGLALGNIQYF.

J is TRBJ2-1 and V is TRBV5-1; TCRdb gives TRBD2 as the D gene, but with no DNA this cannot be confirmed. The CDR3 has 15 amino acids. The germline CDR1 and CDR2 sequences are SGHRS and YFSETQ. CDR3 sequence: CASSAGASAYNEQFF.

The CDR3 loop reads CASGQGVYYEQYF. The chain has TRBV6-2 or TRBV6-3 and TRBJ2-7; TCRdb's D gene call, TRBD1, goes unchecked for lack of DNA. This CDR3 spans 13 amino acids. Germline CDR1 reads MNHEY; CDR2 reads SVGEGT.

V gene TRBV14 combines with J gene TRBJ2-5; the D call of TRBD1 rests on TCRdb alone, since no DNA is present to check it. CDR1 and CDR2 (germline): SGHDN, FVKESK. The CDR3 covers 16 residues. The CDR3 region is CASSPLDRESGETQYF.

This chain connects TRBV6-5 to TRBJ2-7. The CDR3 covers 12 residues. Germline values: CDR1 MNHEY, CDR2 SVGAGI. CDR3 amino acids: CASSYSPYEQYF.

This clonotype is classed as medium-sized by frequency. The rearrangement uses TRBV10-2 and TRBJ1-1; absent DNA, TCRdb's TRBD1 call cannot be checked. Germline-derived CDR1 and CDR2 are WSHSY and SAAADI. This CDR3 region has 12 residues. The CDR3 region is CASQTGRTEAFF.

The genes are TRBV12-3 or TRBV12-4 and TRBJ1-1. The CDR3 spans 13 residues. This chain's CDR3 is CASSLSQGPEAFF.

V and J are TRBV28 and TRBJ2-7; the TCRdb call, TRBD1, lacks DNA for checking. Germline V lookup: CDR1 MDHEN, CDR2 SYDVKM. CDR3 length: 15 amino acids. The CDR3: CASSTGTGAFYEQYF.

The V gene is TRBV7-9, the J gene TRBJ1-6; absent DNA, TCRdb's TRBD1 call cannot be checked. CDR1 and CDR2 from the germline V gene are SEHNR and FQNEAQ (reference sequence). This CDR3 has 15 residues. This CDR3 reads CASSSQGDYNSPLHF.

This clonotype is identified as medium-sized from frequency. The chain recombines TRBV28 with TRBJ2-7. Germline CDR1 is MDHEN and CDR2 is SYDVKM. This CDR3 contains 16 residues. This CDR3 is CASRVYTDASSYEQYF. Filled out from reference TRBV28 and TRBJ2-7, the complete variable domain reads DVKVTQSSRYLVKRTGEKVFLECVQDMDHENMFWYRQDPGLGLRLIYFSYDVKMKEKGDIPEGYSVSREKKERFSLILESASTNQTSMYLCASRVYTDASSYEQYFGPGTRLTVT.

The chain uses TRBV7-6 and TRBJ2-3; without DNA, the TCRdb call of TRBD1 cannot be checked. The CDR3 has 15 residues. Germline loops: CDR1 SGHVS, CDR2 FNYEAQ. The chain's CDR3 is CASSLVGGGPDTQYF.

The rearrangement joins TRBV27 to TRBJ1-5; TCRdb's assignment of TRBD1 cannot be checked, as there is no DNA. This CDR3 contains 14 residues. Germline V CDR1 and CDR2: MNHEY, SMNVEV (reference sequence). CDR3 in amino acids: CASSPRVGNQPQHF.

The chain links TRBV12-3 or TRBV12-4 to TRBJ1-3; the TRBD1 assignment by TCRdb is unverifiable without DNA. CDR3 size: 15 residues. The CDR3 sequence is CATRQDRGPGNTIYF.

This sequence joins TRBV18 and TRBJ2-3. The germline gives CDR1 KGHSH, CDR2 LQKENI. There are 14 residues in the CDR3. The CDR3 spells CASARWGYTDTQYF.

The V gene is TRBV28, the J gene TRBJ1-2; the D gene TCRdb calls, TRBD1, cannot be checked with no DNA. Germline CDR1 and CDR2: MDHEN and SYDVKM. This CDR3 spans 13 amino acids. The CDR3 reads CASTLGGGSGYTF.

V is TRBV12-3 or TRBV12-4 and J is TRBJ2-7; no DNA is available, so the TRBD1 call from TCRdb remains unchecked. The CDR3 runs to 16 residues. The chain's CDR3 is CASSLGPLGQSYEQYF.

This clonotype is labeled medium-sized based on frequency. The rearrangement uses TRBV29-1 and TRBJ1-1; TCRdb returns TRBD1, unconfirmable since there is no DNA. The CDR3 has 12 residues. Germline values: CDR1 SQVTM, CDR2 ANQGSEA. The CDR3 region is CSVDFGGTEAFF.

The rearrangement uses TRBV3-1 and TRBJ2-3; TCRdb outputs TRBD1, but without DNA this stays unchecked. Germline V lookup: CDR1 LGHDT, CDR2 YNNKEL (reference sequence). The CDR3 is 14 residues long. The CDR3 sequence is CASSQTGVTDTQYF.

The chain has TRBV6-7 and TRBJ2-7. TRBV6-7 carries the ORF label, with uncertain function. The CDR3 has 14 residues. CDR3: CASSYSKGPPGAYF.

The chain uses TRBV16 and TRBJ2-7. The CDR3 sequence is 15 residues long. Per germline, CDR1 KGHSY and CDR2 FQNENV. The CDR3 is CASSQSPGSSYEQYF. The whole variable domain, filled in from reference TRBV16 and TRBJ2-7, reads GEEVAQTPKHLVRGEGQKAKLYCAPIKGHSYVFWYQQVLKNEFKFLISFQNENVFDETGMPKERFSAKCLPNSPCSLEIQATKLEDSAVYFCASSQSPGSSYEQYFGPGTRLTVT.

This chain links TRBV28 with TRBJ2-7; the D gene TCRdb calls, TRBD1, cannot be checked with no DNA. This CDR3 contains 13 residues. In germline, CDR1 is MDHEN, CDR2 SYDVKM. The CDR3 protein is CASTLGPGGEQYF.

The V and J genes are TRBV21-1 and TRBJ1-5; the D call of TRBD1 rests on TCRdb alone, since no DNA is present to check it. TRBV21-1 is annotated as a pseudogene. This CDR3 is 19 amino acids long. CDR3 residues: CASSRPRTGGAASNQPQHF.

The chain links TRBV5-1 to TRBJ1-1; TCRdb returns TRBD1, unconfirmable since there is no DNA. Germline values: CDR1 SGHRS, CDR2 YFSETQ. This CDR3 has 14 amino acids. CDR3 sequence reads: CASSGTGGNTEAFF.